The source of this T cell receptor (beta chain) is a study of blood T cell repertoires in COVID-19. In the study overall: Nucleic acid was either cDNA or gDNA, and it came from T cells, B-cell-depleted T cells, or PBMCs.

There are 14 residues in the CDR3. V was clipped by 0 bases and J by 8 bases, with 11 bases between them. The germline V gene has CDR1 MNHEY and CDR2 SMNVEV (reference sequence). Libraries were prepared by immunoSEQ multiplex PCR; TCRdb keeps only in-frame clonotypes and omits some of them. The data show roughly 86,000 clones, roughly 86% seen once. J is TRBJ1-5 and V is TRBV27, with D perhaps TRBD1 (6 bases). This receptor was obtained from a human donor in a cohort sampled during active COVID-19. The specimen sequenced was peripheral blood. The CDR3 loop reads CASSLSGYREPQHF. In DNA, the CDR3 is TGTGCCAGCAGTTTATCGGGGTACAGGGAGCCCCAGCATTTT.